This T cell receptor beta chain was observed in a study of CD8+CD57+ T cells in acquired aplastic anemia. Study information: Across the sorted CD4+ and CD8+ cells, DNA amounts averaged roughly 3 ug.

Study-level results: Patients and controls turned out to have around 29 CD8+ CDR3 sequences in common. Researchers reported that CD8+ Simpson's diversity was not significantly different in patients versus controls.

In the case of this clonotype: Its antigen is still unknown.

Those patients picked for sequencing had displayed CD8+CD57+ cell expansion on flow cytometry. Every one of the patients had aplastic anemia (severe, acquired). This CDR3 contains 13 residues. With 3 bases removed from V and 2 bases from J, the gap between germline ends came to 10 bases. Germline CDR1 is SQVTM and CDR2 is ANQGSEA. According to the study, genomic DNA was the template for TCR beta VDJ and CDR3 profiling. MiXCR, run by TCRdb on the reads, gives a single entry per CDR3 protein. This sample has about half a million distinct CDR3 sequences, with roughly 34% found just once. This chain joins TRBV29-1 and TRBJ1-1; the D gene is possibly TRBD1 (5 bases). The receptor was isolated from a human donor with aplastic anemia. The sample was sorted CD4+, CD8+, or CD8+CD57+ T cells (not recorded which) from PBMCs. Here the CDR3 reads CSVEGVSNTEAFF. Here the CDR3 DNA reads TGCAGCGTTGAGGGGGTCAGCAACACTGAAGCTTTCTTT.